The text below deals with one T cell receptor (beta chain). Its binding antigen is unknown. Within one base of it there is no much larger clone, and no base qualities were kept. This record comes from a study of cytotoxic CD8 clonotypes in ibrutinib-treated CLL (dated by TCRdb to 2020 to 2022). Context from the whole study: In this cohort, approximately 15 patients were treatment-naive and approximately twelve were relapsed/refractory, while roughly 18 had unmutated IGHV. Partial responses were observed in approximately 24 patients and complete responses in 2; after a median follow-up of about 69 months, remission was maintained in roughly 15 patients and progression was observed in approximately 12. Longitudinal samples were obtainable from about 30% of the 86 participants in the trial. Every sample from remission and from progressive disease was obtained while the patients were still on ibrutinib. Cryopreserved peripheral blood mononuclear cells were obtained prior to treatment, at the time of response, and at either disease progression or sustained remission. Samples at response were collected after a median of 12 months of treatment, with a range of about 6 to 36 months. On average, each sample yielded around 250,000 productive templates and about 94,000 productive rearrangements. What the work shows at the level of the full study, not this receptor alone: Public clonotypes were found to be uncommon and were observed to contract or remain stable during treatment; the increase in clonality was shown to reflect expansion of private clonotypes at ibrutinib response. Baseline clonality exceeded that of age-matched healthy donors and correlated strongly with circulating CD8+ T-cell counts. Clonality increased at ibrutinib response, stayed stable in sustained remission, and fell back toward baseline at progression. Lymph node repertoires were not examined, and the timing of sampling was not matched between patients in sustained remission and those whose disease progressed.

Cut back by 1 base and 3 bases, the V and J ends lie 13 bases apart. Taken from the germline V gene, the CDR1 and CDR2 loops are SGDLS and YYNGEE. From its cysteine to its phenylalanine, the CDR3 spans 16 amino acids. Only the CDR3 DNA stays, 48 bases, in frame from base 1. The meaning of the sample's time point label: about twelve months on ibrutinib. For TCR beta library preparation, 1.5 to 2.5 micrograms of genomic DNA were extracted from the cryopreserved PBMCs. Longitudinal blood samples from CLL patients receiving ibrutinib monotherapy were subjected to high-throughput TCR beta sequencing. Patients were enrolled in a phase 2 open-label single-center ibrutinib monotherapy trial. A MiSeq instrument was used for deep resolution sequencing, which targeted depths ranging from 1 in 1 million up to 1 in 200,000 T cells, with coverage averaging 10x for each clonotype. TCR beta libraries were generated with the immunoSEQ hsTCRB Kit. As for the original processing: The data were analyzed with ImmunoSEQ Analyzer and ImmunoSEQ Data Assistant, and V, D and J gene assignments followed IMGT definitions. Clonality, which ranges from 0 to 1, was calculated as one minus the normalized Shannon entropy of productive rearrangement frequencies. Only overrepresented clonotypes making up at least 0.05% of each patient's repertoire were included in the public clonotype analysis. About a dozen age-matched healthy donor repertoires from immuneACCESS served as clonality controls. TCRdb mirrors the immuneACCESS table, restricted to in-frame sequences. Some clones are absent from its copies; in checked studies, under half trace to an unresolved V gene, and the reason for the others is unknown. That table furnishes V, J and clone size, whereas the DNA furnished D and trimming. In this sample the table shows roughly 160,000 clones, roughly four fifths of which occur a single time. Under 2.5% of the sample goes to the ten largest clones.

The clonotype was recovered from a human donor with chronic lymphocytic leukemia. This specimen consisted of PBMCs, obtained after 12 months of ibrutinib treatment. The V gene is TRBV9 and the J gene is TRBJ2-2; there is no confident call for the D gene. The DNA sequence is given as TGTGCCAGCAGCGTACTCCCGCCTGGGGACACCGGGGAGCTGTTTTTT. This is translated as CASSVLPPGDTGELFF.